The clone carrying this T cell receptor beta chain has a count of ten or more. The sample comes from a study of T cells in Graves' hyperthyroidism and ophthalmopathy. Study summary: Peripheral blood was secured at the point of initial diagnosis, before any treatment.

RNA transcripts were the template for amplifying TCR beta CDR3 regions. Researchers ran a first-round RT-PCR on the TCR CDR3 using the HTBI primer set. TCRdb reprocessed the multiplex PCR reads with MiXCR, giving one entry per CDR3 protein. The sample shows around 600,000 distinct CDR3 sequences, approximately 16% of them seen only once. Individuals with ophthalmopathy presented a Clinical Activity Score of at least 3, a NOSPECS grade of at least 4 and a duration under 3 months. PBMCs came from 10 ml fresh peripheral blood. Looked up from germline, CDR1 is SGHRS and CDR2 is YFSETQ. The trim removed 5 bases at V and 10 bases at J, leaving 12 bases unmatched. This CDR3 is built from 15 residues.

This TCR derives from a middle-aged woman with Graves' ophthalmopathy. The sample consisted of blood. The chain recombines TRBV5-1 with TRBJ2-4; TRBD1 matches 10 bases. The chain's CDR3 is CASSPEGTGAHIQYF. CDR3 coding DNA: TGCGCCAGCAGTCCGGAGGGGACAGGGGCTCATATTCAGTACTTC.